One TCR beta chain is described in this entry. What it recognizes is unknown. These data originate in a study of cytomegalovirus exposure and HLA in healthy donors. Study-level information: An early data release held some 85 million unique TCRs from HLA-typed donors. Study-wide results and caveats: Rarity characterized most TCR sequences, yet some public TCRs appeared in many donors. Cytomegalovirus association was listed for 170 or so TCR beta chains.

PCR primers comprised 60 Vbeta and 13 Jbeta primers. As processed by the authors: A later analysis tallied approximately 80 million unique TCR beta chains, about 11 million of them shared. Profiling relied on immunoSEQ multiplex PCR, and the TCRdb table lists in-frame clones only, not all of them. That table supplies the V and J calls and clone size; D and trimming were determined from the DNA. Its table records tens of thousands of clones. CDR1 and CDR2 (germline): WSHSY, SAAADI. CDR3 size: 12 residues. V lost 10 bases and J lost 7, with 17 bases in between. Sequenced sample: PBMCs. The TCR sequence derives from a man aged 45-60 years in good health and CMV-seropositive. V and J are TRBV10-2 and TRBJ2-7, with D possibly matching TRBD2 (6 bases). The CDR3 nucleotides read TGCGCCACCGCCGGGGGACTTTGGGAGCAGTACTTC. Its translation is CATAGGLWEQYF.